This T cell receptor beta chain was recovered during a study of prognosis after radiotherapy for stage I lung cancer. The wider study: The period between April 2018 and early 2019 saw the enrollment of stage I non-small cell lung cancer patients. Patients received stereotactic body radiotherapy alone, with no concurrent therapy. Study conclusions and caveats: Stereotactic body radiation therapy was followed by fewer unique TCR clones, median 10,088 versus 6,861.

TCR beta CDR3 amplification from genomic DNA was performed by two-round multiplex PCR. The first PCR round targeted every TRBV and TRBJ gene with specific primers. One entry per CDR3 protein results from TCRdb running MiXCR on the multiplex PCR reads. The sample has about 15,000 distinct CDR3 sequences; about a third are singletons. The CDR3 contains 13 residues. The V gene's germline CDR1 is SGHAT and CDR2 FQNNGV. Notes on this clonotype: Antigen specificity is unknown. Relative to the germline gene, one junction end is altered; a read error may explain this.

The chain joins TRBV11-2 to TRBJ2-2, with D tentatively TRBD1 (5 bases). The TCR was taken from a donor over 45 with non-small cell lung cancer. The sequencing used PBMCs, collected before or after stereotactic body radiation therapy (not recorded which). CDR3 loop: CASGLAGTGELFF. The CDR3 DNA reads as TGTGCCAGCGGCTTAGCAGGGACCGGGGAGCTGTTTTTT.